These T cell receptor beta chains were read from a single sample in a study of T cells after yellow fever vaccination. MiXCR, applied by TCRdb to the 5' RACE reads, yields one record per CDR3 protein. The table has under 250,000 distinct CDR3 sequences, 6.9% seen once; the top ten hold over 0.65%. The sequenced sample was CD4+ T cells sorted from PBMCs, obtained 15 days after the yellow fever booster vaccination. The receptors were sampled from a man aged 25-40 years who received the YFV17D yellow fever vaccine. The conserved cysteine and the conserved F or W are not part of the CDR3 here.

v_call	j_call	cdr3_aa
TRBV12-3/TRBV12-4	TRBJ1-5	ASSTGAQPQH
TRBV9	TRBJ2-5	ASSPRSGKETQY
TRBV7-2	TRBJ2-7	ASSRTSGNREQY
TRBV20-1	TRBJ2-2	SAKPDLLDTGELF
TRBV7-3	TRBJ2-2	ASSLTSGDTGELF
TRBV11-2	TRBJ2-1	ASSFQGGGEQF
TRBV20-1	TRBJ1-2	SAADRPGGYT
TRBV6-1	TRBJ2-1	AGATSYNEQF
TRBV11-2	TRBJ2-6	ASSLGGTSGANVLT
TRBV5-1	TRBJ2-7	ASSSRQGSHEQY
TRBV6-5	TRBJ2-7	ASTSRGNRGYEQY
TRBV19	TRBJ2-5	ASSQTGGAETQY
TRBV20-1	TRBJ1-1	SARNPGQGSTEAF
TRBV7-8	TRBJ2-3	ASGPLAATSSTDTQY
TRBV19	TRBJ2-6	ASNRGTRAGANVLT
TRBV28	TRBJ1-3	ASSSSNKWFDTIY
TRBV18	TRBJ2-1	ASSPEVDEQF
TRBV27	TRBJ2-4	ASSTLSSGRKVGAKNIQY
TRBV7-9	TRBJ2-7	ASSLADSGIYEQY
TRBV7-2	TRBJ2-7	ASSFRSGRATYEQY
TRBV11-1	TRBJ2-5	ASSYRTAPETQY
TRBV12-3/TRBV12-4	TRBJ2-3	ASILSRGGTDTQY
TRBV3-1	TRBJ2-7	ASSQDPETYEQY
TRBV7-2	TRBJ2-1	ASSSGGTSGREF